Below, 32 T cell receptor beta chains from the same sample are listed, as sequenced in a study of blood T cell repertoires in COVID-19. TCRdb's table, derived via immunoSEQ multiplex PCR, lists solely in-frame clones and lacks some. In the table there are some 190,000 clones, 60% to 80% of which are singletons. Sequences were obtained from PBMCs or T cells enriched from blood (not recorded which). The receptors were gathered from a man aged 60-69 years who had been exposed to COVID-19.

J is TRBJ1-1 and V is TRBV5-6; possible D gene TRBD1, 5 bases. The V gene's germline CDR1 is SGHDT and CDR2 YYEEEE. V lost 1 base and J 1 base, leaving 8 bases between the germline ends. The CDR3 is 14 residues long. CDR3 sequence (DNA): TGTGCCAGCAGCTTGATAGACAGGAACACTGAAGCTTTCTTT. It specifies CASSLIDRNTEAFF.

The gene calls are TRBV27 and TRBJ1-5; TRBD1 aligns across 7 bases. Germline V gene lookup returns CDR1 MNHEY and CDR2 SMNVEV (reference sequence). CDR3 size: 15 residues. The V segment lost 2 bases and the J segment 3 bases; nucleotides outside the gene matches: 4. CDR3 sequence (DNA): TGTGCCAGCAGTTTACTGACAGGGTCCAATCAGCCCCAGCATTTT. It encodes CASSLLTGSNQPQHF.

The chain joins TRBV19 to TRBJ2-1; 8 bases are shared with TRBD1. Germline V CDR1 and CDR2: LNHDA, SQIVND (reference sequence). The CDR3 is 15 amino acids. With V trimmed by 2 bases and J by 7 bases, 7 bases remained unmatched. In DNA form, the CDR3 reads TGTGCCAGTAGTATACGGACAGGGACGTGGAATGAGCAGTTCTTC. Its protein product is CASSIRTGTWNEQFF.

The chain uses TRBV3-1 (or the pseudogene TRBV3-2) and TRBJ2-3; D is perhaps TRBD2 (7 bases). The CDR3 totals 16 residues. Per the germline V gene, CDR1 is LGHDT and CDR2 is YNNKEL (reference sequence). With 2 bases removed from V and 0 bases from J, the gap between germline ends came to 12 bases. CDR3 residues: CASSQWRGPSTDTQYF. Written as DNA, the CDR3 is TGTGCCAGCAGCCAATGGCGGGGGCCAAGCACAGATACGCAGTATTTT.

The chain has TRBV6-5 and TRBJ1-5; a possible D gene is TRBD1 (5 bases). Deletions cut 7 bases from V and 4 bases from J, with 11 bases between. The CDR3 is 13 amino acids. The germline V gene encodes CDR1 MNHEY and CDR2 SVGAGI. DNA of the CDR3: TGTGCCAGCACCCAAAACAGGAATCAGCCCCAGCATTTT. Amino acid sequence: CASTQNRNQPQHF.

J is TRBJ1-4 and V is TRBV7-9; D is uncertain. Germline values: CDR1 SEHNR, CDR2 FQNEAQ (reference sequence). Trimming cost V 0 bases and J 8 bases, with 13 bases left between them. The CDR3 covers 15 residues. The CDR3: CASSLATGIGEKLFF. Here the CDR3 DNA reads TGTGCCAGCAGCTTAGCCACCGGGATCGGGGAAAAACTGTTTTTT.

CDR3: CASSVGAGATDTQYF. DNA for the CDR3: TGTGCCAGCAGCGTAGGGGCGGGAGCTACAGATACGCAGTATTTT. The chain is built from TRBV9 and TRBJ2-3, with 7 nucleotides matching TRBD2. The germline gives CDR1 SGDLS, CDR2 YYNGEE. This CDR3 is 15 amino acids long. The junction had 4 bases not matched to a gene; V was cut back by 0 bases and J by 3 bases.

V is TRBV9 and J is TRBJ2-1; 8 bases agree with TRBD2. Germline V lookup: CDR1 SGDLS, CDR2 YYNGEE. J lost 4 bases, V lost 4 bases, and 13 bases had no gene match. This CDR3 comprises 17 residues. The CDR3 reads CASSLQRGLAGYNEQFF. Written as DNA, the CDR3 is TGTGCCAGCAGCCTCCAGAGGGGTTTAGCGGGGTACAATGAGCAGTTCTTC.

This clone turned up a few times. The chain combines TRBV5-6 with TRBJ2-7, with a possible D match to TRBD1 (6 bases). Germline CDR1 reads SGHDT; CDR2 reads YYEEEE. This CDR3 comprises 13 residues. V dropped 6 bases and J dropped 7 bases, with 17 bases sitting between them. The CDR3 nucleotides read TGTGCCAGCACCTATGACAGGTCTGGGGAGCAGTACTTC. Its protein product is CASTYDRSGEQYF.

The chain joins TRBV5-1 to TRBJ2-7; D remains ambiguous. The CDR3 spans 13 residues. Deletions cut 4 bases from V and 4 bases from J, with 12 bases between. The V gene's germline CDR1 is SGHRS and CDR2 YFSETQ. The CDR3 spells CASSISTIYEQYF. In DNA, the CDR3 is TGCGCCAGCAGCATAAGCACTATATACGAGCAGTACTTC.

The chain joins TRBV5-1 to TRBJ2-7; the match to TRBD2 covers 12 bases. Germline V gene sequence: CDR1 SGHRS, CDR2 YFSETQ. V lost 3 bases, J lost 0 bases, and 4 bases stayed unmatched. The length of the CDR3 is 16 residues. The CDR3 protein is CASSSTTSGSSYEQYF. The CDR3 DNA sequence: TGCGCCAGCAGCTCAACGACTAGCGGGAGCTCCTACGAGCAGTACTTC.

The chain has TRBV25-1 and TRBJ1-6; D remains ambiguous. This CDR3 has 14 residues. The V end was cut by 6 bases, the J end by 7 bases, with 13 bases between. Germline CDR1 MGHDK, CDR2 SYGVNS. CDR3 coding DNA: TGTGCCAGCAGAAACCAAGGAGACAATTCACCCCTCCACTTT. This translates into CASRNQGDNSPLHF.

This clone showed up just a few times. The chain combines TRBV28 with TRBJ2-3; 10 nucleotides agree with TRBD2. Germline-derived CDR1 and CDR2 are MDHEN and SYDVKM. This CDR3 spans 15 amino acids. V lost 3 bases and J lost 6; bases outside the gene matches: 6. The CDR3 protein is CASSFLAGGGDTQYF. In nucleotides, the CDR3 is TGTGCCAGCAGTTTCTTAGCGGGAGGTGGGGATACGCAGTATTTT.

The V and J genes are TRBV5-1 and TRBJ2-3, with 7 bases aligning to TRBD2. V lost 5 bases, J lost 2 bases, and 8 bases stayed unmatched. This CDR3 region has 15 residues. Per germline, CDR1 SGHRS and CDR2 YFSETQ. The CDR3 reads CASSLSSGPTDTQYF. CDR3 DNA sequence: TGCGCCAGCAGTCTCTCTAGCGGACCCACAGATACGCAGTATTTT.

This clone was recorded once. CDR3 in DNA: TGCAGCGTAGACCCCACAGGGTTGGAAAAGACCCAGTACTTC. Residues: CSVDPTGLEKTQYF. The rearrangement uses TRBV29-1 and TRBJ2-5, with a possible D match to TRBD1 (6 bases). Germline V CDR1 and CDR2: SQVTM, ANQGSEA. The CDR3 covers 14 residues. The ends were cut back, 6 bases at V and 6 bases at J, with 20 bases in the middle.

The chain links TRBV29-1 to TRBJ1-4; maybe TRBD1 (5 bases). CDR1 is SQVTM and CDR2 is ANQGSEA in the germline V gene. The CDR3 is 14 amino acids. Trimming pared 7 bases from V and 8 bases from J, leaving 20 bases between. The DNA of the CDR3 is TGCAGCGCCGGCCAATGGGGGGGTGTCGAAAAACTGTTTTTT. Its translation is CSAGQWGGVEKLFF. Full variable domain (missing parts from reference TRBV29-1 and TRBJ1-4): SAVISQKPSRDICQRGTSLTIQCQVDSQVTMMFWYRQQPGQSLTLIATANQGSEATYESGFVIDKFPISRPNLTFSTLTVSNMSPEDSSIYLCSAGQWGGVEKLFFGSGTQLSVL.

With respect to this clone: Additional DNA sequences in this sample encode the identical CDR3. The CDR3 DNA is TGCGCCAGCAGCTCATCCTACGAGCAGTACTTC. Protein sequence: CASSSSYEQYF. The rearrangement joins TRBV5-1 to TRBJ2-7, with no clear D. This CDR3 spans 11 amino acids. The V end was cut by 3 bases, the J end by 1 base, with 2 bases between. Germline CDR1 and CDR2: SGHRS and YFSETQ.

The rearrangement links TRBV6-5 to TRBJ2-1; D may be TRBD1 (6 bases). Trimming removed 4 bases from V and 2 bases from J, with 9 bases in between. This CDR3 has 14 residues. Germline V gene data show CDR1 as MNHEY and CDR2 as SVGAGI. CDR3 sequence: CASSSRDTYNEQFF. CDR3 coding DNA: TGTGCCAGCAGTTCCCGGGACACCTACAATGAGCAGTTCTTC.

The V gene is TRBV2, the J gene TRBJ2-6; 8 bases align to TRBD1. V trimming: 10 bases; J trimming: 0 bases; junction bases outside the gene matches: 11. From germline, CDR1 is SNHLY and CDR2 FYNNEI. The CDR3 loop spans 17 amino acids. CDR3 nucleotide sequence: TGTGCCATAACCACCCAGGGGGCACACTCTGGGGCCAACGTCCTGACTTTC. It specifies CAITTQGAHSGANVLTF. Together with reference TRBV2 and TRBJ2-6, the CDR3 gives the full variable domain: EPEVTQTPSHQVTQMGQEVILRCVPISNHLYFYWYRQILGQKVEFLVSFYNNEISEKSEIFDDQFSVERPDGSNFTLKIRSTKLEDSAMYFCAITTQGAHSGANVLTFGAGSRLTVL.

V usage is TRBV9 and J usage is TRBJ1-1, with 10 bases identical to TRBD1. Germline values: CDR1 SGDLS, CDR2 YYNGEE. This CDR3 region has 16 residues. J lost 7 bases, V lost 3 bases, and 12 bases had no gene match. DNA of the CDR3: TGTGCCAGCAGCGCGGGGTATGGGACAGGGGAGATTGAAGCTTTCTTT. Residues: CASSAGYGTGEIEAFF.

V usage is TRBV11-2 and J usage is TRBJ2-1, with 10 positions matching TRBD2. The germline V gene encodes CDR1 SGHAT and CDR2 FQNNGV. V trimming: 3 bases; J trimming: 5 bases; junction bases outside the gene matches: 4. The CDR3 sequence is 15 residues long. CDR3 nucleotides: TGTGCCAGCAGCTTGGCGGGACTAGCGAACAATGAGCAGTTCTTC. This gives the protein CASSLAGLANNEQFF.

The chain uses TRBV3-1 (or the pseudogene TRBV3-2) and TRBJ2-3, with D perhaps matching TRBD1 (6 bases). Trimming stripped 1 base from V and 2 bases from J, with 10 bases between. This CDR3 is built from 15 residues. CDR1 and CDR2 (germline): LGHDT, YNNKEL (reference sequence). The DNA of the CDR3 is TGTGCCAGCAGCCAAGTCGGGGACAACACAGATACGCAGTATTTT. Protein: CASSQVGDNTDTQYF.

This chain uses TRBV6-2 or TRBV6-3 with TRBJ1-5; 9 bases are a match to TRBD1. The CDR3 loop spans 16 amino acids. Trimming took 6 bases from V and 0 from J; bases not matched to a gene: 6. Per germline, CDR1 MNHEY and CDR2 SVGEGT. CDR3 protein: CASSPRTGDSNQPQHF. In DNA, the CDR3 is TGTGCCAGCAGCCCTAGGACAGGGGATAGCAATCAGCCCCAGCATTTT.

The V gene is TRBV3-1 (or the pseudogene TRBV3-2), the J gene TRBJ2-1; tentatively, D is TRBD2 (6 bases). Germline CDR1 and CDR2: LGHDT and YNNKEL (reference sequence). Trimming took 0 bases from V and 3 from J, leaving 15 bases between them. The length of the CDR3 is 17 residues. The CDR3 sequence: CASSQDLPGDFYNEQFF. For the CDR3, the DNA is TGTGCCAGCAGCCAAGACTTGCCGGGAGACTTCTACAATGAGCAGTTCTTC.

V is TRBV14 and J is TRBJ2-5; D is possibly TRBD1 (6 bases). Germline V gene sequence: CDR1 SGHDN, CDR2 FVKESK. The CDR3 has 16 residues. Deletions cut 4 bases from V and 4 bases from J, with 19 bases between. The CDR3 loop reads CASSPQGDGVRETQYF. CDR3 bases: TGTGCCAGCAGCCCACAGGGAGATGGGGTCAGAGAGACCCAGTACTTC.

The rearrangement joins TRBV27 to TRBJ2-1, with a weak D call TRBD1 (6 bases). Germline values: CDR1 MNHEY, CDR2 SMNVEV (reference sequence). This CDR3 comprises 18 residues. V was pared by 3 bases and J by 7 bases, with 25 bases between. CDR3 sequence reads: CASSLDWGLAEDENEQFF. DNA for the CDR3: TGTGCCAGCAGTTTGGATTGGGGGCTAGCAGAAGATGAGAATGAGCAGTTCTTC.

This chain links TRBV2 with TRBJ1-4; weak D call: TRBD1 (5 bases). Germline CDR1 SNHLY, CDR2 FYNNEI. The CDR3 loop spans 15 amino acids. The V end lost 3 bases, the J end lost 7 bases, and 15 bases lay between the germline ends. CDR3 sequence (DNA): TGTGCCAGCAGTGATCGGGCCAGGGCAGGTGAAAAACTGTTTTTT. As protein: CASSDRARAGEKLFF.

The chain couples TRBV5-1 to TRBJ1-4; 8 nucleotides align to TRBD1. The CDR3 is made up of 14 amino acids. CDR1 and CDR2 (germline): SGHRS, YFSETQ. J was trimmed by 6 bases and V by 0 bases; bases with no gene match: 1. The CDR3 here is CASSLGTGYEKLFF. In DNA form, the CDR3 reads TGCGCCAGCAGCTTGGGGACAGGGTATGAAAAACTGTTTTTT.

CDR3 nucleotides: TGTGCCAGCAGCCCTGGGGGACTAGCGGCGAGAGAGCAGTACTTC. The encoded protein is CASSPGGLAAREQYF. This chain joins TRBV9 and TRBJ2-7; 11 bases are shared with TRBD2. J gave up 7 bases and V 4 bases, and 10 bases lay outside the gene matches. The germline gives CDR1 SGDLS, CDR2 YYNGEE. CDR3 length: 15 amino acids. The whole variable domain, filled in from reference TRBV9 and TRBJ2-7, reads DSGVTQTPKHLITATGQRVTLRCSPRSGDLSVYWYQQSLDQGLQFLIQYYNGEERAKGNILERFSAQQFPDLHSELNLSSLELGDSALYFCASSPGGLAAREQYFGPGTRLTVT.

The chain employs TRBV25-1 and TRBJ2-2; the match to TRBD2 covers 8 bases. After removal of 1 base from V and 5 bases from J, the junction contained 3 bases not matched to a gene. Germline V CDR1 and CDR2: MGHDK, SYGVNS. The CDR3 contains 15 residues. CDR3 in DNA: TGTGCCAGCAGTGAATGGTCGGGAGGGACCGGGGAGCTGTTTTTT. Translating gives CASSEWSGGTGELFF.

The chain is built from TRBV29-1 and TRBJ2-5; TRBD2 is a possible D gene (5 bases). This CDR3 is 13 amino acids long. V lost 6 bases, J lost 7 bases, and 18 bases lay in between. The germline CDR1 and CDR2 sequences are SQVTM and ANQGSEA. In DNA, the CDR3 is TGCAGCGTCTCGGGATCCCATTTGGGGACCCAGTACTTC. Protein product: CSVSGSHLGTQYF.

The rearrangement links TRBV7-2 to TRBJ2-5, with TRBD1 as a possible D gene (6 bases). Germline assignment: CDR1 SGHTA and CDR2 FQGNSA. This CDR3 has 17 amino acids. V was trimmed by 7 bases and J by 2 bases, leaving 23 bases between them. The CDR3 loop is CASTLLPSGTPQETQYF. The CDR3 DNA reads TGTGCCAGCACTCTTCTACCTTCCGGGACACCACAAGAGACCCAGTACTTC.